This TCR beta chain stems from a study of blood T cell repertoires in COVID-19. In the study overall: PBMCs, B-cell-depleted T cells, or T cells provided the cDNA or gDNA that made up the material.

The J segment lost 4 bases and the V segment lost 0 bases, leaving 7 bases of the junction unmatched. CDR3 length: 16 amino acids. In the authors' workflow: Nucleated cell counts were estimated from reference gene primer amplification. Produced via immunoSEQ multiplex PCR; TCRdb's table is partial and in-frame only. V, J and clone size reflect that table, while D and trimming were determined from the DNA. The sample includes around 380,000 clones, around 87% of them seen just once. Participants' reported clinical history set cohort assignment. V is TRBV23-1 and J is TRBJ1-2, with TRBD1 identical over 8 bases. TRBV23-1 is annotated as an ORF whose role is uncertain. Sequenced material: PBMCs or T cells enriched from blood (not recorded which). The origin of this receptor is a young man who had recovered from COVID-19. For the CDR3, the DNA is TGCGCCAGCAGTCAATCCCTGGACAGGGTGGGCTATGGCTACACCTTC. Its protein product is CASSQSLDRVGYGYTF.